This is a list of T cell receptor beta chains from one sample in a study. TCRdb passed the 5' RACE reads through MiXCR, listing each CDR3 protein once. The sample contains around 52,000 distinct CDR3 sequences, 25% to 35% of which appear only once. The specimen was tumor-infiltrating memory CD4+ T cells sorted from the breast tumor. The receptors derive from a female donor with breast cancer. CDR3s include the opening cysteine and the closing phenylalanine or tryptophan. D genes are given only for firm matches. The size entry is marked missing in some rows and otherwise reads once, few, many or a size class.

abundance	v_gene	len	d_gene	j_gene	CDR3nt	CDR3aa
few	TRBV11-2	14	-	TRBJ2-1	TGTGCCAGCAGCTTAGTCAGAGGGATCAATGAGCAGTTCTTC	CASSLVRGINEQFF
few	TRBV20-1	12	-	TRBJ1-1	TGCAGTGCGACGGTAATGAACACTGAAGCTTTCTTT	CSATVMNTEAFF
once	TRBV24-1	13	-	TRBJ1-2	TGTGCCACCAGTGAGTGGGGCACGCGCGGCTACACCTTC	CATSEWGTRGYTF
-	TRBV11-2	16	TRBD1	TRBJ1-2	TGTGCCAGCAGCTTAGTCCAGGGGGCAGGTTTGGATGGCTACACCTTC	CASSLVQGAGLDGYTF
-	TRBV29-1	12	-	TRBJ1-1	TGCAGCGGAGGCCCGAGGAACACTGAAGCTTTCTTT	CSGGPRNTEAFF
-	TRBV30	16	TRBD1	TRBJ1-5	TGTGCCTGGAGTGCCCCTCGGGGACAGGGGGATCAGCCCCAGCATTTT	CAWSAPRGQGDQPQHF
few	TRBV5-1	14	-	TRBJ1-1	TGCGCCAGCTTCCAGACCCTCGGCGGCACTGAAGCTTTCTTT	CASFQTLGGTEAFF
-	TRBV6-5	15	-	TRBJ1-1	TGTGCCAGCAGTAAGAATGGGGAAGTTGGGACTGAAGCTTTCTTT	CASSKNGEVGTEAFF
many	TRBV4-1	16	TRBD1	TRBJ2-7	TGCGCCAGCAGCCAGGATCCGGGGACAGGGTCCTACGAGCAGTACTTC	CASSQDPGTGSYEQYF
-	TRBV6-6	12	-	TRBJ1-4	TGTGCCAGCAGTTATCAGGGTGAAAAACTGTTTTTT	CASSYQGEKLFF
many	TRBV5-1	14	TRBD1	TRBJ2-7	TGCGCCAGCAGGGAGACAGGGAGCTCCTACGAGCAGTACTTC	CASRETGSSYEQYF
-	TRBV7-9	14	-	TRBJ2-1	TGTGCCAGCAGCCCCAGGACTGCCACCAATGAGCAGTTCTTC	CASSPRTATNEQFF
-	TRBV11-3	16	-	TRBJ2-7	TGTGCCAGCAGCTTAAGGTTTAATACTGGGTTCTACGAGCAGTACTTC	CASSLRFNTGFYEQYF
-	TRBV5-1	15	-	TRBJ2-7	TGCGCCAGCAGCCCAGGGGCGGGACAAGCCTACGAGCAGTACTTC	CASSPGAGQAYEQYF
-	TRBV2	15	-	TRBJ1-5	TGTGCCAGCAGAGAGCTTCAGGGACGCAATCAGCCCCAGCATTTT	CASRELQGRNQPQHF
many	TRBV7-2	16	-	TRBJ2-3	TGTGCCAGCAGCTCACAGGGTGGTGGCTGGACAGATACGCAGTATTTT	CASSSQGGGWTDTQYF
few	TRBV9	14	TRBD2	TRBJ2-1	TGTGCCAGCAGCGTACACGTGCGGGAGAGTGAGCAGTTCTTC	CASSVHVRESEQFF
-	TRBV20-1	14	-	TRBJ2-3	TGCAGTGCTAGCCCTAGCGTAAGCACAGATACGCAGTATTTT	CSASPSVSTDTQYF
-	TRBV7-9	14	TRBD1	TRBJ2-3	TGTGCCAGCAGCACCGGACAGGGCACAGATACGCAGTATTTT	CASSTGQGTDTQYF
-	TRBV18	13	TRBD1	TRBJ2-1	TGTGCCAGCTCACTGCGACAGGGGGATGAGCAGTTCTTC	CASSLRQGDEQFF
-	TRBV29-1	11	TRBD2	TRBJ2-1	TGCACCGGGACTAGCGGGATGGAGCAGTTCTTC	CTGTSGMEQFF
-	TRBV7-3	14	TRBD1	TRBJ2-2	TGTGCCAGCAGCTCAGACAGGGTGGCCGGGGAGCTGTTTTTT	CASSSDRVAGELFF
few	TRBV6-2/TRBV6-3	16	-	TRBJ1-1	TGTGCCAGCAGTTACTCGATAGGTGGCCCGAGCACTGAAGCTTTCTTT	CASSYSIGGPSTEAFF
many	TRBV5-1	15	-	TRBJ2-1	TGCGCCAGCAGCCTCCGGGACTCCCCCTACAATGAGCAGTTCTTC	CASSLRDSPYNEQFF
-	TRBV7-2	14	-	TRBJ2-7	TGTGCCAGCAGCCGCGCGCGGTCTTCCTACGAGCAGTACTTC	CASSRARSSYEQYF
few	TRBV7-2	12	-	TRBJ1-2	TGTGCCAGTAACAGGGATAACTATGGCTACACCTTC	CASNRDNYGYTF
few	TRBV10-3	20	TRBD2	TRBJ2-3	TGTGCCATCAGCTCGTCCCCGGGACTAGCGGGAGCGGGGGGCACAGATACGCAGTATTTT	CAISSSPGLAGAGGTDTQYF
few	TRBV5-4	12	TRBD1	TRBJ2-3	TGTGCCAGCACCCAAACGACAGGGACGCAGTATTTT	CASTQTTGTQYF
-	TRBV6-5	12	-	TRBJ2-2	TGTGCCAGCAGATACAGGGCCGGGGAGCTGTTTTTT	CASRYRAGELFF
-	TRBV7-6	15	-	TRBJ1-6	TGTGCCAGCAGCTTAGGCCCCACGGGAAATTCACCCCTCCACTTT	CASSLGPTGNSPLHF
few	TRBV24-1	16	-	TRBJ2-1	TGTGCCACCAGTGATTCTCGGGAGTTTAGGAACAATGAGCAGTTCTTC	CATSDSREFRNNEQFF
-	TRBV5-6	13	-	TRBJ2-1	TGTGCCAGCAGCTTTCCAGGCTCGAATGAGCAGTTCTTC	CASSFPGSNEQFF
-	TRBV5-1	12	-	TRBJ1-2	TGCGCCAGCAGCTTGGACTTCTATGGCTACACCTTC	CASSLDFYGYTF
-	TRBV4-3	16	-	TRBJ1-4	TGCGCCAGCAGCCAAGATCAAGGGGCCAACAATGAAAAACTGTTTTTT	CASSQDQGANNEKLFF
few	TRBV9	14	-	TRBJ1-6	TGTGCCAGCAGCGTAGGCGGTTTCGGTTCACCCCTCCACTTT	CASSVGGFGSPLHF
-	TRBV6-2/TRBV6-3	16	-	TRBJ1-1	TGTGCCAGCAGTGGGGGATTTTGGCAGATGAACACTGAAGCTTTCTTT	CASSGGFWQMNTEAFF
-	TRBV5-6	15	-	TRBJ1-1	TGTGCCAGCAGCCCCCAACAGGGTCGTGGGACTGAAGCTTTCTTT	CASSPQQGRGTEAFF
-	TRBV7-3	12	TRBD2	TRBJ2-3	TGTGCCAGCAGCTTCCCGGGGGGAACGCAGTATTTT	CASSFPGGTQYF
-	TRBV5-5	14	-	TRBJ2-5	TGTGCCAGCAGCATACTACAGGGACAAGAGACCCAGTACTTC	CASSILQGQETQYF
few	TRBV20-1	13	-	TRBJ1-2	TGCAGTGCTAGAGGCGACAGTCTCTATGGCTACACCTTC	CSARGDSLYGYTF
-	TRBV6-1	14	TRBD1	TRBJ1-1	TGTACCAGCATCCTGAACAGGGGAAAAACTGAAGCTTTCTTT	CTSILNRGKTEAFF
-	TRBV6-5	15	-	TRBJ2-5	TGTGCCAGCAGTTGGAGTGAAATAGGGCAAGAGACCCAGTACTTC	CASSWSEIGQETQYF
-	TRBV19	15	TRBD2	TRBJ2-7	TGTGCCAGTAGCCCATTAGCTAGCGGGAGACACGGGCAGTACTTC	CASSPLASGRHGQYF
-	TRBV12-3/TRBV12-4	17	-	TRBJ2-6	TGCGCGGTTGATGGGGGGTATCGTTCGGGTGGGGCCAACGTCCTGACTTTC	CAVDGGYRSGGANVLTF
few	TRBV5-1	14	-	TRBJ2-3	TGCGCCAGCAGCGACTCCGGCGGGGAGGGACAGGAGTATTTT	CASSDSGGEGQEYF
few	TRBV7-2	16	TRBD2	TRBJ2-1	TGTGCCAGCAGCTTAGCAGCAGCGGGGGGTTGGAATGAGCAGTTCTTC	CASSLAAAGGWNEQFF
-	TRBV6-4	15	TRBD1	TRBJ1-2	TGTGCCAGCAGGGTCCCGGGACAGGGGGGCGGTGGCTACACCTTC	CASRVPGQGGGGYTF
-	TRBV5-1	14	-	TRBJ1-1	TGCGCCAGCAGCCCTCCAGGGGAAAGCACTGAAGCTTTCTTT	CASSPPGESTEAFF
-	TRBV20-1	14	-	TRBJ1-5	TGCAGTGCTAGCCCGGCCGCAGACTCTCAGCCCCAGCATTTT	CSASPAADSQPQHF
few	TRBV4-3	16	-	TRBJ1-1	TGCGCCAGCAGCCAGCGGCTCAGTTCCCCGAACACTGAAGCTTTCTTT	CASSQRLSSPNTEAFF
few	TRBV4-2	14	-	TRBJ2-5	TGTGCCAGCAGCCAAGAAGTAACACGCGAGACCCAGTACTTC	CASSQEVTRETQYF
-	TRBV9	14	-	TRBJ1-3	TGTGCCAGCGACGGGGGTCCCTCTGGAAACACCATATATTTT	CASDGGPSGNTIYF
many	TRBV20-1	14	-	TRBJ1-5	TGCAGTGCTAGGGACTCCTTAGGCGGTCAGCCCCAGCATTTT	CSARDSLGGQPQHF
-	TRBV7-9	14	TRBD1	TRBJ1-2	TGTGCCGGCAGCGTGACAGGGGCCGCCTATGGCTACACCTTC	CAGSVTGAAYGYTF
-	TRBV7-2	12	-	TRBJ2-1	TGTGCCAGCAGCCTGAGCCGAAATGAGCAGTTCTTC	CASSLSRNEQFF
-	TRBV5-1	14	TRBD1	TRBJ1-4	TGCGCCAGCGGATTGACAGGGCAGTTCGAAAGACTGTTTTTT	CASGLTGQFERLFF
-	TRBV4-1	16	TRBD1	TRBJ1-5	TGCGCCAGCAGCCAAAACTACCCACAGGGGAATCAGCCCCAGCATTTT	CASSQNYPQGNQPQHF
few	TRBV5-1	15	-	TRBJ2-5	TGCGCCAGCAGCTCCGGAGGGGGAGTAGGAGAGACCCAGTACTTC	CASSSGGGVGETQYF
many	TRBV5-1	16	-	TRBJ2-5	TGCGCCAGCAGCATCACCCCGGCGGGGACCCAAGAGACCCAGTACTTC	CASSITPAGTQETQYF
-	TRBV7-6	15	-	TRBJ2-3	TGTGCCAGCAGCTCATCGCAGGGGCCGACAGATACGCAGTATTTT	CASSSSQGPTDTQYF